The 7 T cell receptor beta chains listed next were all sequenced from one sample in a study of T cell repertoires in cytomegalovirus infection. TCRdb reprocessed the reads via MiXCR and lists one record per CDR3 protein. The sample carries around 240,000 distinct CDR3 sequences, roughly 23% recorded once. The sequenced sample consisted of CD8+ T cells from PBMCs. These receptors originate from a human donor in good health (CMV status not recorded). Some clones in this sample may be carry-over from other donors' samples.

The CDR3 DNA reads as TGTGCCAGCAGTTTATTTTATCGGGGCCCGAGCGGGGGGGCCTCTGCGCAGTATTTT. Protein product: CASSLFYRGPSGGASAQYF. The rearrangement joins TRBV28 to TRBJ2-3, with TRBD2 matching 10 bases. The J segment lost 10 bases and the V segment lost 1 base, leaving 20 bases of the junction unmatched. Germline loops: CDR1 MDHEN, CDR2 SYDVKM. The CDR3 covers 19 residues.

This sequence joins TRBV5-6 and TRBJ2-3; D is uncertain. The CDR3 length is 13 residues. The V gene's germline CDR1 is SGHDT and CDR2 YYEEEE. V was shortened by 0 bases and J by 4 bases, with 6 bases between the two germline ends. In DNA, the CDR3 is TGTGCCAGCAGCTTGGGTAGGCCAGATACGCAGTATTTT. The encoded protein is CASSLGRPDTQYF.

The rearrangement uses TRBV6-5 and TRBJ1-4; TRBD1 is a possible D gene (6 bases). Trimming left V 0 bases short and J 0 bases short, with 11 bases between. Germline CDR1 and CDR2: MNHEY and SVGAGI. The CDR3 spans 17 residues. The CDR3 DNA sequence: TGTGCCAGCAGTTACTCGATCGGGGGCGCAACTAATGAAAAACTGTTTTTT. Translation gives CASSYSIGGATNEKLFF.

This chain joins TRBV9 and TRBJ1-1; 7 positions agree with TRBD1. The CDR3 length is 14 residues. Germline assignment: CDR1 SGDLS and CDR2 YYNGEE. The ends lost 3 bases at V and 5 bases at J; junction bases unmatched: 7. The CDR3 bases are TGTGCCAGCAGCGGACCACAGGGGTGGACTGAAGCTTTCTTT. As protein: CASSGPQGWTEAFF.

The chain combines TRBV27 with TRBJ1-1; 8 nucleotides line up with TRBD1. This CDR3 region has 14 residues. Germline assignment: CDR1 MNHEY and CDR2 SMNVEV (reference sequence). With V trimmed by 5 bases and J by 3 bases, 5 bases remained unmatched. This CDR3 is CASSPDRAYTEAFF. CDR3 DNA sequence: TGTGCCAGCAGTCCGGACAGGGCGTACACTGAAGCTTTCTTT.

This clonotype has ten or more counts. CDR3 protein: CASSLVSGTIAYEQYF. CDR3 nucleotides: TGTGCCAGCAGCTTAGTGTCAGGGACCATCGCCTACGAGCAGTACTTC. The rearrangement uses TRBV7-8 and TRBJ2-7; D is possibly TRBD1 or TRBD2 (5 bases each). Germline CDR1 is SGHVS and CDR2 is FQNEAQ. The CDR3 contains 16 residues. The V and J ends lost 1 base and 2 bases respectively, with 15 bases between them.

This clonotype was seen a handful of times. This chain uses TRBV6-5 with TRBJ2-1; the match to TRBD1 covers 7 bases. V was clipped by 5 bases and J by 4 bases; unmatched bases: 5. This CDR3 spans 14 amino acids. CDR1 and CDR2 from the germline V gene are MNHEY and SVGAGI. CDR3 loop: CASSPYRGYNEQFF. The DNA for the CDR3 is TGTGCCAGCAGTCCATACAGGGGATACAATGAGCAGTTCTTC.